This TCR beta chain was identified during a study of shared clonotypes between healthy human individuals. As concerns this clone: The antigen is not known.

Overall study findings and caveats: Clonotype sharing among donors likely depends on sequencing depth.

The length of the CDR3 is 15 residues. V was cut by 0 bases and J by 0 bases, with 9 bases left in between. Germline CDR1 reads GTSNPN; CDR2 reads SVGIG (reference sequence). Replicate PCRs from sorted subsets contained approximately 200 ng DNA, which is 29,000 or so T cell genomes. Per the original data handling: Filtering differed for immunoSEQ, which gave only junction sequences without quality scores. Clones were sequenced by immunoSEQ multiplex PCR, and TCRdb holds only the in-frame ones, with some missing. The V and J calls and clone size come from that table; D and trimming were worked out from the DNA. The table shows hundreds of thousands of clones, with around three quarters occurring only once.

The chain has TRBV30 and TRBJ1-3; the D is unclear. The sequenced material came from memory CD4+ T cells sorted from blood. Sample subset: CD45RA-negative fraction. The sequence was collected from a woman under 40 in good health. In nucleotides, the CDR3 is TGTGCCTGGAGTGTTGGTGCCAGCTCTGGAAACACCATATATTTT. Amino acids: CAWSVGASSGNTIYF.